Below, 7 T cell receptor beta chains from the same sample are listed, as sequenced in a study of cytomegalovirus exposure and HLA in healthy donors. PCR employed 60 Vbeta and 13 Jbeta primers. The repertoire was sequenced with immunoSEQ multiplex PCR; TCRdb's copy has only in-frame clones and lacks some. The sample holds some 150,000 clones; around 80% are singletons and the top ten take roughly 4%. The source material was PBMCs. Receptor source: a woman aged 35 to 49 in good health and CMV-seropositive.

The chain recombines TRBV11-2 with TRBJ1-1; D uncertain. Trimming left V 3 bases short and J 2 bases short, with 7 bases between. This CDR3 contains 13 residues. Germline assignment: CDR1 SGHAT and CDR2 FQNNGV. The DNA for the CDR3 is TGTGCCAGCAGCTTTACTACTAACACTGAAGCTTTCTTT. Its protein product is CASSFTTNTEAFF.

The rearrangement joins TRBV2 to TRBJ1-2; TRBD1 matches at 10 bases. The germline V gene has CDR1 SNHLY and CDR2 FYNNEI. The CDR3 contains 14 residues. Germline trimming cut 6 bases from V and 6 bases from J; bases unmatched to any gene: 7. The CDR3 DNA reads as TGTGCCAGCAGACCGAGACAGGGGGCGAATGGCTACACCTTC. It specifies CASRPRQGANGYTF.

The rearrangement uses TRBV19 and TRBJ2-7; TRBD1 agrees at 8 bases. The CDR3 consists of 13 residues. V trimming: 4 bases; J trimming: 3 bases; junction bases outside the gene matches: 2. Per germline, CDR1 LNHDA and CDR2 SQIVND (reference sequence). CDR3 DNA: TGTGCCAGTAGTAGGGACAGGTTCTACGAGCAGTACTTC. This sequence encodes CASSRDRFYEQYF.

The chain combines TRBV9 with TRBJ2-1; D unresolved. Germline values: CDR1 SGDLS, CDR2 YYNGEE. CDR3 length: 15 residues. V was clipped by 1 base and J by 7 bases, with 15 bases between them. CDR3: CASSVSSALGNEQFF. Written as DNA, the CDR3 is TGTGCCAGCAGCGTATCCAGTGCGCTCGGGAATGAGCAGTTCTTC.

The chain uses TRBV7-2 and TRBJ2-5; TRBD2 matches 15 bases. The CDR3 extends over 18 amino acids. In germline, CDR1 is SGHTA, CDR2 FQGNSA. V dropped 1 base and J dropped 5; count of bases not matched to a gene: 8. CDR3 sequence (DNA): TGTGCCAGCAGCTTAGGGGGACTAGCGGGGGGCTTGGGGGAGACCCAGTACTTC. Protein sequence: CASSLGGLAGGLGETQYF.

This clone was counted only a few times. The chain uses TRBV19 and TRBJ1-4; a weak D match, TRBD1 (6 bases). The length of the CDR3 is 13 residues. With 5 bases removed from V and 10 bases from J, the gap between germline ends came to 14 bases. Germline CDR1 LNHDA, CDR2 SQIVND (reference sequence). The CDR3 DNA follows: TGTGCCAGTAGTGACGCCCCAGGGGCAAAACTGTTTTTT. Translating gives CASSDAPGAKLFF.

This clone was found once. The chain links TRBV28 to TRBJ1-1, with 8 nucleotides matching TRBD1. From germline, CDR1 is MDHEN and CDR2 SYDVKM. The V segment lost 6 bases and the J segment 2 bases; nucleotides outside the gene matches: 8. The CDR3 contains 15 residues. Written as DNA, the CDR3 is TGTGCCAGCAGCTTAACAGGGGGTAAAAACACTGAAGCTTTCTTT. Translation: CASSLTGGKNTEAFF.